Sequencing of this T cell receptor beta chain was carried out in a study of PD-1 blockade in classical Hodgkin lymphoma. Findings and limits, study-wide: Similar baseline diversity was found in complete responders and newly diagnosed patients.

Sequencing used immunoSEQ multiplex PCR; TCRdb keeps in-frame clones, though not all of them. In the table there are 75,000 to 100,000 clones, about 93% of which are singletons. Of note for this clone: Its antigen is unknown.

The sample's time point: cycle 4 day 1 (C4D1), after more than 5 weeks of nivolumab. Each patient experienced a relapse that followed autologous stem cell transplantation, and brentuximab vedotin exposure varied. The TCR originated in a human donor with classical Hodgkin lymphoma. Sequencing used peripheral blood mononuclear cells (PBMCs), obtained before the fourth cycle of nivolumab.

This CDR3 reads CAWRPGQGYTGELFF. The CDR3 DNA reads TGTGCCTGGAGGCCGGGACAGGGGTACACCGGGGAGCTGTTTTTT. This chain joins TRBV30 and TRBJ2-2, with 10 bases identical to TRBD1. This CDR3 region has 15 residues. The V gene end was trimmed by 3 bases and the J gene end by 3 bases; junction bases not matched to a gene: 4. Germline assignment: CDR1 GTSNPN and CDR2 SVGIG (reference sequence).